A single sample is the source of the 5 T cell receptor beta chains below, sequenced in a study of cytomegalovirus exposure and HLA in healthy donors. PCR employed 60 Vbeta and 13 Jbeta primers. The protocol was immunoSEQ multiplex PCR, while the TCRdb copy is restricted to in-frame clones and leaves out a portion. The sample holds 80,000 or so clones; roughly 80% are singletons and the top ten take 7.2%. Material: PBMCs. The source is a middle-aged woman in good health and CMV-seronegative.

The rearrangement links TRBV10-3 to TRBJ1-2; possibly TRBD1 for D (6 bases). Germline assignment: CDR1 ENHRY and CDR2 SYGVKD. The ends were cut back, 6 bases at V and 0 bases at J, with 17 bases in the middle. The CDR3 covers 16 residues. CDR3 amino acids: CAISIGRDTSNYGYTF. As DNA, the CDR3 is TGTGCCATCAGCATTGGCCGGGACACTTCTAACTATGGCTACACCTTC.

This clone was seen a handful of times. This rearrangement joins TRBV4-2 to TRBJ2-3, with 10 bases lining up with TRBD2. Losses at the gene ends were 6 bases for V and 4 bases for J; bases not matched to a gene: 10. CDR3 length: 16 residues. Germline values: CDR1 LGHNA, CDR2 YNFKEQ. In DNA form, the CDR3 reads TGTGCCAGCAGTCCCTCCTTACTAGCGGGGTCAGATACGCAGTATTTT. It specifies CASSPSLLAGSDTQYF.

The V and J genes are TRBV2 and TRBJ1-2, with a tentative D call TRBD1 (6 bases). CDR1 SNHLY and CDR2 FYNNEI come from the germline V gene. V was pared by 1 base and J by 2 bases, with 14 bases between. CDR3 size: 16 residues. CDR3 amino acids: CASSEDLGAINYGYTF. The CDR3 coding sequence is TGTGCCAGCAGTGAAGATCTGGGGGCGATCAACTATGGCTACACCTTC.

CDR3 in amino acids: CATSKPSGSYNEQFF. CDR3 in DNA: TGTGCCACCAGCAAACCTAGCGGCTCCTACAATGAGCAGTTCTTC. The genes are TRBV15 and TRBJ2-1, with 7 nucleotides matching TRBD2. After removal of 4 bases from V and 0 bases from J, the junction contained 3 bases not matched to a gene. This CDR3 is 15 amino acids long. Germline loops: CDR1 LNHNV, CDR2 YYDKDF (reference sequence).

The gene calls are TRBV19 and TRBJ2-2, with D hard to call. Looked up from germline, CDR1 is LNHDA and CDR2 is SQIVND (reference sequence). The CDR3 is 14 amino acids. V was trimmed by 4 bases and J by 2 bases, leaving 8 bases between them. This CDR3 reads CASSRSVNTGELFF. The CDR3 nucleotides read TGTGCCAGTAGTAGGTCAGTTAACACCGGGGAGCTGTTTTTT.